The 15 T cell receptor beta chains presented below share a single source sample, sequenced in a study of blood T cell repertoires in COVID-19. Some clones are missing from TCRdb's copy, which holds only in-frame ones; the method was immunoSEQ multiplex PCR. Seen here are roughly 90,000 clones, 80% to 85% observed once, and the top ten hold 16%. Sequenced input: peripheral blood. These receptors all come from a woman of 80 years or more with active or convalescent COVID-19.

The CDR3: CASSPFDNHQPQHF. CDR3 nucleotide sequence: TGTGCCAGCTCACCCTTCGACAACCATCAGCCCCAGCATTTT. The chain has TRBV18 and TRBJ1-5; D is uncertain. The CDR3 totals 14 residues. V lost 3 bases and J lost 5, with 11 bases in between. CDR1 and CDR2 (germline): KGHSH, LQKENI.

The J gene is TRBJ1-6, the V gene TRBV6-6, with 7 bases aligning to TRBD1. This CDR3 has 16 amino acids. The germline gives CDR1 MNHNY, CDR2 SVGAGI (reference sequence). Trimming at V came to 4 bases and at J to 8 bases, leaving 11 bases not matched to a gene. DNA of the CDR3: TGTGCCAGCAGTTCCCACCGACAGGGCCCGGATTCACCCCTCCACTTT. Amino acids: CASSSHRQGPDSPLHF.

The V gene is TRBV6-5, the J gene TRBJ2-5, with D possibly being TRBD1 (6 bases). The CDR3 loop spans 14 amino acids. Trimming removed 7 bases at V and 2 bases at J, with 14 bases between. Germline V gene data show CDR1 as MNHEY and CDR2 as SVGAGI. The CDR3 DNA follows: TGTGCCAGCACCAGACTGGACAGACAAGAGACCCAGTACTTC. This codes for CASTRLDRQETQYF.

The chain's CDR3 is CASSHPWGGSYEQYF. The CDR3 DNA follows: TGTGCCAGCAGCCACCCCTGGGGAGGTTCCTACGAGCAGTACTTC. V is TRBV3-1 (or the pseudogene TRBV3-2) and J is TRBJ2-7, with a possible D match to TRBD2 (6 bases). Germline lookup yields CDR1 LGHDT and CDR2 YNNKEL (reference sequence). The CDR3 has 15 amino acids. V was clipped by 3 bases and J by 1 base, with 13 bases between them.

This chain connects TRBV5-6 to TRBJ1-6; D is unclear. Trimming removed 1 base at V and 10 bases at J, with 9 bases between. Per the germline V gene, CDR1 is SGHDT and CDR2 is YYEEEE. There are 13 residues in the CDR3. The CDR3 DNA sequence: TGTGCCAGCAGCTTGACTAAGGTATCACCCCTCCACTTT. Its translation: CASSLTKVSPLHF.

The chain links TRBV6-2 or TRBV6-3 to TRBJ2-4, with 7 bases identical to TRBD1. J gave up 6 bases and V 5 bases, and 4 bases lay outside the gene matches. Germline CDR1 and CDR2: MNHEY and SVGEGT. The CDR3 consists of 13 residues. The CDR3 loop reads CASSPTGRNIQYF. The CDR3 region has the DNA TGTGCCAGCAGTCCGACAGGGCGAAACATTCAGTACTTC.

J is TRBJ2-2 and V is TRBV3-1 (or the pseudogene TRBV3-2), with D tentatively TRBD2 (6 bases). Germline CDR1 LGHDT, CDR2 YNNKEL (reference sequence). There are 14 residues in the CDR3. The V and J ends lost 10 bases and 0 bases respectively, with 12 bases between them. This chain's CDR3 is CATGTQTNTGELFF. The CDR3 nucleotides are TGTGCCACCGGGACTCAGACGAACACCGGGGAGCTGTTTTTT.

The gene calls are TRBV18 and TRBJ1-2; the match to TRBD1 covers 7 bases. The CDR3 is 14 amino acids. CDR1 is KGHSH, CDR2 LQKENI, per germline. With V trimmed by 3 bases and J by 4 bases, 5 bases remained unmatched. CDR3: CASSPGTAFYGYTF. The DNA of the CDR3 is TGTGCCAGCTCACCCGGGACAGCCTTCTATGGCTACACCTTC.

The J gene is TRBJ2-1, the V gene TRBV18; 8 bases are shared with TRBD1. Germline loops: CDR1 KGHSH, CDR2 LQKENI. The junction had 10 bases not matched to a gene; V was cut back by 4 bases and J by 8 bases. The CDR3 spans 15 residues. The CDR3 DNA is TGTGCCAGCTCACGAGGACAGGGAACTTTAGATGAGCAGTTCTTC. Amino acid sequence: CASSRGQGTLDEQFF.

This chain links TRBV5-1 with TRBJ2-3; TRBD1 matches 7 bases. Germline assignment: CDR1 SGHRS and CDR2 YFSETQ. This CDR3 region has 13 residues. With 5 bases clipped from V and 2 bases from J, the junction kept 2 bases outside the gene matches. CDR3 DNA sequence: TGCGCCAGCAGTGGGACAGACACAGATACGCAGTATTTT. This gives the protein CASSGTDTDTQYF.

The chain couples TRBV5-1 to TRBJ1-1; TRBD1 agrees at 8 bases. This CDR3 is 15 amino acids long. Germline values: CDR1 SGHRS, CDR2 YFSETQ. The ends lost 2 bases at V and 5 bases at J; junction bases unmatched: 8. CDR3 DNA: TGCGCCAGCAGCTTTAACCAGGGGGCAGGGACTGAAGCTTTCTTT. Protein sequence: CASSFNQGAGTEAFF. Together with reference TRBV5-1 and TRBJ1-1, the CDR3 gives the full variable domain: KAGVTQTPRYLIKTRGQQVTLSCSPISGHRSVSWYQQTPGQGLQFLFEYFSETQRNKGNFPGRFSGRQFSNSRSEMNVSTLELGDSALYLCASSFNQGAGTEAFFGQGTRLTVV.

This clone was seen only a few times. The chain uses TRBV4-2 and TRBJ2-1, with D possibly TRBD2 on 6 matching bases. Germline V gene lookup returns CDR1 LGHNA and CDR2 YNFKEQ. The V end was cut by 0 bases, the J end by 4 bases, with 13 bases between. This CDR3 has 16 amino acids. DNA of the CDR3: TGTGCCAGCAGCCAAGATCGGCGGGATGGGTACAATGAGCAGTTCTTC. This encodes CASSQDRRDGYNEQFF.

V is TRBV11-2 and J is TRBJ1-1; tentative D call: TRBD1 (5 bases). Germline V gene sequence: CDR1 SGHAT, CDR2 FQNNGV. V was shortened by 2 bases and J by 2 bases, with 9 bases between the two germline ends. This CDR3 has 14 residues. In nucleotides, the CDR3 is TGTGCCAGCAGCTTAAAGGGGATCAACACTGAAGCTTTCTTT. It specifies CASSLKGINTEAFF.

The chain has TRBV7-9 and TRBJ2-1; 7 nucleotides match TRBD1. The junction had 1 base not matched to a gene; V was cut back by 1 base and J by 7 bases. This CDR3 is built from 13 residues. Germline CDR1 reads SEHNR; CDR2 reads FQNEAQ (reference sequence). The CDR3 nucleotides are TGTGCCAGCAGCTTAGGACAGGGAAATGAGCAGTTCTTC. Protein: CASSLGQGNEQFF. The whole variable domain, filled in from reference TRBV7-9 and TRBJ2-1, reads DTGVSQNPRHKITKRGQNVTFRCDPISEHNRLYWYRQTLGQGPEFLTYFQNEAQLEKSRLLSDRFSAERPKGSFSTLEIQRTEQGDSAMYLCASSLGQGNEQFFGPGTRLTVL.

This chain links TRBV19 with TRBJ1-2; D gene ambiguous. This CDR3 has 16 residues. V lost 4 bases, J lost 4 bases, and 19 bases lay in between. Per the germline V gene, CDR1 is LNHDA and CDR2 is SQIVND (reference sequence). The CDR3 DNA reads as TGTGCCAGTAGTAGGTCTGTCACTTGGGAGGCCTATGGCTACACCTTC. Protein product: CASSRSVTWEAYGYTF.